Below are 15 T cell receptor beta chains sequenced from a single sample in a study of Ad26.COV2.S vaccination and SARS-CoV-2 variants. Treatment noted: over 15 received Ad26.COV2.S at low or high dose, single or two shots; about 5 received placebo; per-sample allocation not given. Sample collection was performed on day 63 after the first vaccine or placebo injection. Clones were read by immunoSEQ multiplex PCR, and TCRdb kept only the in-frame ones, dropping some. The table includes more than 400,000 clones, about 92% detected once. The specimen was peripheral blood, collected in a trial of Ad26.COV2.S vaccine versus placebo. The receptors originated from a person aged 18-65 years who received the Ad26.COV2.S COVID-19 vaccine or a placebo.

The sample holds one count of this clone. The chain recombines TRBV24-1 with TRBJ2-2; 11 bases match TRBD2. Germline V gives CDR1 KGHDR, CDR2 SFDVKD. J was trimmed by 3 bases and V by 7 bases; bases with no gene match: 9. The CDR3 is 17 residues long. CDR3 in DNA: TGTGCCACCAGCCATAGCGGGGGGGCTCCCGACACCGGGGAGCTGTTTTTT. It codes for CATSHSGGAPDTGELFF.

This chain joins TRBV28 and TRBJ1-1; TRBD1 agrees at 8 bases. V dropped 7 bases and J dropped 0; count of bases not matched to a gene: 16. The CDR3 totals 18 residues. Germline V gene data show CDR1 as MDHEN and CDR2 as SYDVKM. In DNA, the CDR3 is TGTGCCAGCACCCCAGCCGGGACAGGATTTTTTATGAACACTGAAGCTTTCTTT. Translation: CASTPAGTGFFMNTEAFF.

The V gene is TRBV20-1, the J gene TRBJ2-7, with D unresolved. The CDR3 is 11 amino acids. V dropped 7 bases and J dropped 0 bases, with 7 bases sitting between them. Looked up from germline, CDR1 is DFQATT and CDR2 is SNEGSKA (reference sequence). The CDR3 reads CSGAISYEQYF. CDR3 in DNA: TGCAGTGGGGCGATCTCCTACGAGCAGTACTTC.

As DNA, the CDR3 is TGTGCCAGTAGTCGTGACAGGAACACTGAAGCTTTCTTT. This sequence encodes CASSRDRNTEAFF. This chain connects TRBV19 to TRBJ1-1, with a weak D call TRBD1 (5 bases). The CDR3 contains 13 residues. V was clipped by 5 bases and J by 1 base, with 8 bases between them. CDR1 LNHDA and CDR2 SQIVND come from the germline V gene (reference sequence). The full variable domain, with the rest looked up from reference TRBV19 and TRBJ1-1, is DGGITQSPKYLFRKEGQNVTLSCEQNLNHDAMYWYRQDPGQGLRLIYYSQIVNDFQKGDIAEGYSVSREKKESFPLTVTSAQKNPTAFYLCASSRDRNTEAFFGQGTRLTVV.

On this clone: Other DNA sequences in this sample translate to the same CDR3. V usage is TRBV9 and J usage is TRBJ1-1; D unclear. Germline V gene data show CDR1 as SGDLS and CDR2 as YYNGEE. V was pared by 0 bases and J by 1 base, with 7 bases between. The CDR3 length is 14 residues. As DNA, the CDR3 is TGTGCCAGCAGCGTAGTTGGAGGGAACACTGAAGCTTTCTTT. Its protein product is CASSVVGGNTEAFF.

This clone was seen a single time. The chain joins TRBV30 to TRBJ2-7, with a possible D match to TRBD2 (5 bases). The V end lost 1 base, the J end lost 1 base, and 11 bases lay between the germline ends. The CDR3 is 14 residues long. Germline CDR1 GTSNPN, CDR2 SVGIG (reference sequence). In DNA, the CDR3 is TGTGCCTGGAGTGAGAGGGTAATTTCCTACGAGCAGTACTTC. Protein product: CAWSERVISYEQYF.

The V gene is TRBV12-5, the J gene TRBJ2-7; D ambiguous. Germline V gene lookup returns CDR1 LGHNT and CDR2 FRNRAP. There are 15 residues in the CDR3. V lost 7 bases and J lost 1, with 17 bases in between. The CDR3 nucleotides are TGTGCTAGTGTCCAATGGGTTGGGGTGTCCTACGAGCAGTACTTC. Its translation: CASVQWVGVSYEQYF. The whole variable domain, remainder taken from reference TRBV12-5 and TRBJ2-7, is DARVTQTPRHKVTEMGQEVTMRCQPILGHNTVFWYRQTMMQGLELLAYFRNRAPLDDSGMPKDRFSAEMPDATLATLKIQPSEPRDSAVYFCASVQWVGVSYEQYFGPGTRLTVT.

The J gene is TRBJ2-1, the V gene TRBV9; 9 nucleotides match TRBD2. The trim removed 0 bases at V and 10 bases at J, leaving 8 bases unmatched. CDR3 length: 15 amino acids. Germline lookup yields CDR1 SGDLS and CDR2 YYNGEE. The CDR3: CASSVDLAGIGEQFF. CDR3 DNA sequence: TGTGCCAGCAGCGTAGATCTAGCGGGGATCGGCGAGCAGTTCTTC.

This clone came up once. The V gene is TRBV10-2, the J gene TRBJ2-7; D may correspond to TRBD1 or TRBD2 (5 bases each). This CDR3 has 15 amino acids. The ends were cut back, 0 bases at V and 4 bases at J, with 13 bases in the middle. Germline CDR1 reads WSHSY; CDR2 reads SAAADI. The CDR3 DNA sequence: TGCGCCAGCAGTGAGTCCATCGGGGCCCTTTACGAGCAGTACTTC. Protein product: CASSESIGALYEQYF.

The V call is TRBV6-2 or TRBV6-3, the J call TRBJ1-6; D is possibly TRBD1 (6 bases). Trimming shortened V by 6 bases and J by 4 bases, and 22 bases separated the two germline ends. Germline V gene data show CDR1 as MNHEY and CDR2 as SVGEGT. CDR3 length: 18 residues. The CDR3 nucleotides read TGTGCCAGCAGCCGCGAGGCCTCCGGACAGTCTTATAATTCACCCCTCCACTTT. Encoded protein: CASSREASGQSYNSPLHF.

V and J are TRBV15 and TRBJ1-5; D is undetermined. The CDR3 is made up of 10 amino acids. V was pared by 4 bases and J by 7 bases, with 2 bases between. CDR1 LNHNV and CDR2 YYDKDF come from the germline V gene (reference sequence). CDR3 amino acids: CATSTQPQHF. CDR3 in DNA: TGTGCCACCAGCACCCAGCCCCAGCATTTT.

The chain couples TRBV20-1 to TRBJ2-5, with D perhaps TRBD1 (5 bases). The germline V and J ends were trimmed by 6 bases and 5 bases, with 10 bases remaining between them. The CDR3 length is 11 residues. The germline CDR1 and CDR2 sequences are DFQATT and SNEGSKA (reference sequence). CDR3 coding DNA: TGCAGTGCCAGGGTGGGGGAGACCCAGTACTTC. Its translation is CSARVGETQYF.

This sequence joins TRBV18 and TRBJ1-4, with D possibly matching TRBD1 (6 bases). The germline V gene encodes CDR1 KGHSH and CDR2 LQKENI. The CDR3 consists of 15 residues. V shed 0 bases and J shed 8 bases, with 13 bases lying between them. The CDR3 DNA follows: TGTGCCAGCTCACCACCTTTTCAGGGGAGAGAAAAACTGTTTTTT. Translated: CASSPPFQGREKLFF.

The genes are TRBV2 and TRBJ1-2, with TRBD1 matching over 8 bases. V shed 7 bases, J shed 4 bases, and the junction held 8 bases outside the gene matches. The length of the CDR3 is 14 residues. Germline V gene sequence: CDR1 SNHLY, CDR2 FYNNEI. Here the CDR3 DNA reads TGTGCCAGCACCCGTCAGGGGGCTCTCTATGGCTACACCTTC. It specifies CASTRQGALYGYTF. Full variable domain (rest looked up from reference TRBV2 and TRBJ1-2): EPEVTQTPSHQVTQMGQEVILRCVPISNHLYFYWYRQILGQKVEFLVSFYNNEISEKSEIFDDQFSVERPDGSNFTLKIRSTKLEDSAMYFCASTRQGALYGYTFGSGTRLTVV.

The chain uses TRBV27 and TRBJ1-4; 9 bases align to TRBD1. The V and J ends lost 2 bases and 4 bases, in that order; junction bases with no gene match: 8. There are 17 residues in the CDR3. The germline V gene has CDR1 MNHEY and CDR2 SMNVEV (reference sequence). The CDR3 nucleotides read TGTGCCAGCAGTTTACGAGTACGGGACAGGGTTAATGAAAAACTGTTTTTT. Protein product: CASSLRVRDRVNEKLFF.